One T cell receptor beta chain is described in this entry. The sample comes from a study of OX40 agonist ivuxolimab in advanced cancers. Across the whole study: One patient with hepatocellular carcinoma and two with cutaneous melanoma, three in all, had partial responses.

The CDR3 is 16 residues long. The germline V and J ends were trimmed by 2 bases and 6 bases, with 14 bases remaining between them. The germline CDR1 and CDR2 sequences are MNHNY and SVGAGI (reference sequence). Method: immunoSEQ multiplex PCR; TCRdb's copy keeps in-frame clones and lacks some. The top ten hold 0.7% of the sample, which has tens of thousands of clones, about 80% seen once. This sequence was found in an adult with an advanced solid tumor such as melanoma, head and neck, liver or kidney cancer. Here the sequenced sample was CD4+ or CD8+ T cells sorted from blood, taken in a trial of the OX40 agonist ivuxolimab. The genes are TRBV6-6 and TRBJ2-6; either TRBD1 or TRBD2 may fit D (6 bases each). DNA of the CDR3: TGTGCCAGCAGTTACGGAGGGACAAATGTGGCCAACGTCCTGACTTTC. Amino acids: CASSYGGTNVANVLTF.